The 25 T cell receptor beta chains in this list originate from one sample, sequenced in a study of brain T cells in children with intractable seizures. Sample time point: blood from clinic visit 5 months post-surgery; TSC patient then seizure free. Sequenced by immunoSEQ multiplex PCR; TCRdb stores in-frame clones only, minus some. There are around 340,000 clones in the sample; over 90% occur only once, and 5.5% to 6% lies in the top ten. The source was peripheral blood, collected approximately 5 months after surgery. These receptors were taken from a boy under two years old with tuberous sclerosis and intractable seizures.

The J gene is TRBJ1-4, the V gene TRBV5-5; D perhaps matches TRBD1 (5 bases). Germline loops: CDR1 SGHKS, CDR2 YYEKEE (reference sequence). The CDR3 sequence is 14 residues long. The V end lost 3 bases, the J end lost 1 base, and 7 bases lay between the germline ends. In DNA, the CDR3 is TGTGCCAGCAGCTGGGGCCTAACTAATGAAAAACTGTTTTTT. It specifies CASSWGLTNEKLFF.

This chain links TRBV6-5 with TRBJ2-7; 7 nucleotides match TRBD2. Germline V lookup: CDR1 MNHEY, CDR2 SVGAGI. CDR3 length: 14 amino acids. V was clipped by 0 bases and J by 7 bases; unmatched bases: 6. This CDR3 is CASSYSGGVSEQYF. As DNA, the CDR3 is TGTGCCAGCAGTTACTCGGGGGGGGTGAGTGAGCAGTACTTC.

The V and J genes are TRBV27 and TRBJ2-1; TRBD2 aligns across 9 bases. The CDR3 totals 15 residues. Germline V gives CDR1 MNHEY, CDR2 SMNVEV (reference sequence). Trimming cost V 6 bases and J 1 base; bases outside gene matches: 4. The CDR3 DNA reads TGTGCCAGCAGCATAGCGGGAGTGTCCTACAATGAGCAGTTCTTC. It specifies CASSIAGVSYNEQFF.

This chain connects TRBV5-1 to TRBJ1-1; TRBD1 is a possible D gene (6 bases). CDR3 length: 14 amino acids. Germline CDR1 and CDR2: SGHRS and YFSETQ. V was trimmed by 4 bases and J by 4 bases, leaving 14 bases between them. The CDR3 nucleotides read TGCGCCAGCAGCAATAGGCAGGGGAGCACTGAAGCTTTCTTT. This gives the protein CASSNRQGSTEAFF.

The gene calls are TRBV30 and TRBJ1-3; the D is unclear. The ends were cut back, 4 bases at V and 2 bases at J, with 9 bases in the middle. In germline, CDR1 is GTSNPN, CDR2 SVGIG (reference sequence). The CDR3 loop spans 13 amino acids. CDR3 sequence (DNA): TGTGCCTGGATGCTGACTGCTGGAAACACCATATATTTT. Its protein product is CAWMLTAGNTIYF. The variable domain in full, completed from reference TRBV30 and TRBJ1-3, reads SQTIHQWPATLVQPVGSPLSLECTVEGTSNPNLYWYRQAAGRGLQLLFYSVGIGQISSEVPQNLSASRPQDRQFILSSKKLLLSDSGFYLCAWMLTAGNTIYFGEGSWLTVV.

This chain links TRBV5-6 with TRBJ2-5; 8 nucleotides line up with TRBD2. Germline V CDR1 and CDR2: SGHDT, YYEEEE. The J segment lost 0 bases and the V segment lost 4 bases, leaving 8 bases of the junction unmatched. This CDR3 region has 16 residues. The CDR3 protein is CASSRYGGADQETQYF. DNA of the CDR3: TGTGCCAGCAGCCGGTACGGGGGGGCCGACCAAGAGACCCAGTACTTC.

V and J are TRBV2 and TRBJ1-2, with TRBD1 matching 9 bases. V gave up 6 bases and J gave up 0 bases; unmatched junction bases: 11. This CDR3 spans 17 amino acids. Germline CDR1 and CDR2: SNHLY and FYNNEI. This chain's CDR3 is CASRREGTGPSNYGYTF. Written as DNA, the CDR3 is TGTGCCAGCAGGAGGGAGGGGACAGGGCCCTCTAACTATGGCTACACCTTC.

This clone was counted a few times. The V call is TRBV7-9, the J call TRBJ1-6; a possible D gene is TRBD1 (5 bases). The CDR3 contains 14 residues. Per germline, CDR1 SEHNR and CDR2 FQNEAQ (reference sequence). With 3 bases removed from V and 7 bases from J, the gap between germline ends came to 10 bases. CDR3 loop: CASSLGTNNSPLHF. CDR3 DNA: TGTGCCAGCAGCTTGGGGACTAACAATTCACCCCTCCACTTT.

The V gene is TRBV15, the J gene TRBJ2-2, with unresolved D. The CDR3 is 14 amino acids. Germline CDR1 LNHNV, CDR2 YYDKDF (reference sequence). Deletions cut 5 bases from V and 2 bases from J, with 9 bases between. The CDR3 nucleotides are TGTGCCACCAGCGGCAGTGTAAACACCGGGGAGCTGTTTTTT. This translates into CATSGSVNTGELFF.

The sample holds one count of this clone. This rearrangement joins TRBV5-1 to TRBJ2-1; 7 nucleotides agree with TRBD2. Trimming took 4 bases from V and 4 from J; bases not matched to a gene: 5. Germline lookup yields CDR1 SGHRS and CDR2 YFSETQ. The CDR3 extends over 14 amino acids. The CDR3 here is CASSGGGGYNEQFF. The CDR3 nucleotides read TGCGCCAGCAGCGGCGGGGGAGGTTACAATGAGCAGTTCTTC.

This clone showed up just once. The rearrangement joins TRBV7-9 to TRBJ2-2, with D unresolved. Between the trimmed V and J ends, which lost 5 bases and 4 bases, there was a span of 14 bases. The CDR3 loop spans 15 amino acids. Germline assignment: CDR1 SEHNR and CDR2 FQNEAQ (reference sequence). CDR3 amino acids: CASSQELSSTGELFF. The CDR3 coding sequence is TGTGCCAGCAGCCAAGAGCTTTCCTCCACCGGGGAGCTGTTTTTT.

The chain's CDR3 is CASSPGPGASQETQYF. DNA of the CDR3: TGTGCCAGCAGTCCAGGGCCAGGCGCGTCCCAAGAGACCCAGTACTTC. The rearrangement links TRBV7-6 to TRBJ2-5; perhaps TRBD1 as D (5 bases). The germline V gene has CDR1 SGHVS and CDR2 FNYEAQ. V was pared by 6 bases and J by 1 base, with 18 bases between. The CDR3 covers 16 residues. The full variable domain, rest sourced from reference TRBV7-6 and TRBJ2-5, is GAGVSQSPRYKVTKRGQDVALRCDPISGHVSLYWYRQALGQGPEFLTYFNYEAQQDKSGLPNDRFSAERPEGSISTLTIQRTEQRDSAMYRCASSPGPGASQETQYFGPGTRLLVL.

The chain joins TRBV19 to TRBJ1-5; D is undetermined. From germline, CDR1 is LNHDA and CDR2 SQIVND (reference sequence). The CDR3 totals 15 residues. Trimming removed 8 bases from V and 0 bases from J, with 14 bases in between. The CDR3 region has the DNA TGTGCCAGTTCCTCGGGCTTCTCTAGCAATCAGCCCCAGCATTTT. Residues: CASSSGFSSNQPQHF.

The CDR3, as DNA: TGTGCCAGCAGCGTAGAGGGTCGGGGCCATGAGCAGTTCTTC. This encodes CASSVEGRGHEQFF. The chain links TRBV9 to TRBJ2-1; either TRBD1 or TRBD2 may supply D (5 bases each). The V gene lost 0 bases and the J gene lost 8 bases, with 12 bases spanning the gap. Germline CDR1 and CDR2: SGDLS and YYNGEE. There are 14 residues in the CDR3.

On this clone itself: Other DNA sequences in the same sample also yield this CDR3. The CDR3 is CAWSAGGGYTF. CDR3 nucleotides: TGTGCCTGGAGTGCGGGGGGTGGCTACACCTTC. This chain uses TRBV30 with TRBJ1-2; tentatively, D is TRBD1 (5 bases). The CDR3 length is 11 residues. Between the trimmed V and J ends, which lost 1 base and 7 bases, there was a span of 7 bases. Germline V CDR1 and CDR2: GTSNPN, SVGIG (reference sequence).

The V gene is TRBV11-2, the J gene TRBJ2-7; D is unclear. Trimming stripped 5 bases from V and 3 bases from J, with 17 bases between. The CDR3 contains 15 residues. CDR1 is SGHAT, CDR2 FQNNGV, per germline. CDR3 residues: CASSPPGREFYEQYF. The CDR3 region has the DNA TGTGCCAGCAGCCCACCGGGCCGTGAGTTCTACGAGCAGTACTTC.

The chain carries TRBV4-1 and TRBJ1-1; tentatively, D is TRBD1 (6 bases). There are 16 residues in the CDR3. Germline CDR1 MGHRA, CDR2 YSYEKL. V was cut by 4 bases and J by 0 bases, with 15 bases left in between. CDR3 sequence reads: CASSPLWTDMNTEAFF. The DNA for the CDR3 is TGCGCCAGCAGCCCACTTTGGACAGACATGAACACTGAAGCTTTCTTT.

The table lists this clone with a count of one. The rearrangement links TRBV30 to TRBJ1-5, with unresolved D. In germline, CDR1 is GTSNPN, CDR2 SVGIG (reference sequence). Between the trimmed V and J ends, which lost 2 bases and 2 bases, there was a span of 10 bases. The CDR3 covers 14 residues. CDR3 region: CAWSPFFGNQPQHF. CDR3 DNA sequence: TGTGCCTGGAGTCCGTTTTTCGGCAATCAGCCCCAGCATTTT.

This chain joins TRBV10-3 and TRBJ2-7, with TRBD2 matching over 8 bases. Per the germline V gene, CDR1 is ENHRY and CDR2 is SYGVKD. Germline trimming cut 4 bases from V and 3 bases from J; bases unmatched to any gene: 2. The CDR3 consists of 13 residues. In nucleotides, the CDR3 is TGTGCCATCAGTGTTAGCGGGATCTACGAGCAGTACTTC. Its translation: CAISVSGIYEQYF.

The V gene is TRBV9, the J gene TRBJ2-2; 8 bases map to TRBD2. V gave up 0 bases and J gave up 4 bases; unmatched junction bases: 2. The CDR3 contains 15 residues. Germline assignment: CDR1 SGDLS and CDR2 YYNGEE. The CDR3 region is CASSVGGGPTGELFF. In nucleotides, the CDR3 is TGTGCCAGCAGCGTAGGCGGGGGGCCCACCGGGGAGCTGTTTTTT.

The rearrangement links TRBV28 to TRBJ2-7, with TRBD2 matching 8 bases. Germline V gene data show CDR1 as MDHEN and CDR2 as SYDVKM. Unmatched junction bases numbered 7, after V lost 6 bases and J lost 3 bases. The CDR3 length is 14 residues. CDR3 loop: CASSRREGYYEQYF. The CDR3 coding sequence is TGTGCCAGCAGCCGTCGGGAGGGATACTACGAGCAGTACTTC.

This clone was recorded many times. The J gene is TRBJ2-1, the V gene TRBV6-5; 8 positions match TRBD2. The CDR3 length is 13 residues. Germline V gene lookup returns CDR1 MNHEY and CDR2 SVGAGI. V lost 6 bases to trimming and J lost 6 bases; unmatched junction nucleotides: 4. CDR3 bases: TGTGCCAGCAGCCGGACTAGCAGCAATGAGCAGTTCTTC. It yields the protein CASSRTSSNEQFF.

The V gene is TRBV3-1 (or the pseudogene TRBV3-2), the J gene TRBJ1-1, with no clear D. V gave up 0 bases and J gave up 4 bases, with 12 bases separating them. CDR3 length equals 15 residues. Germline CDR1 LGHDT, CDR2 YNNKEL (reference sequence). CDR3 in amino acids: CASSQDEDLATEAFF. CDR3 nucleotides: TGTGCCAGCAGCCAAGATGAAGATTTGGCCACTGAAGCTTTCTTT.

This clone came up once. J is TRBJ1-1 and V is TRBV11-2; D remains unclear. The V gene lost 5 bases and the J gene lost 4 bases, with 8 bases spanning the gap. Germline lookup yields CDR1 SGHAT and CDR2 FQNNGV. The CDR3 totals 12 residues. CDR3 sequence (DNA): TGTGCCAGCAGCCCGAGCGGCACTGAAGCTTTCTTT. Encoded protein: CASSPSGTEAFF.

This chain connects TRBV5-1 to TRBJ2-7; tentative D call: TRBD2 (5 bases). Trimming removed 0 bases from V and 4 bases from J, with 11 bases in between. Germline CDR1 is SGHRS and CDR2 is YFSETQ. The CDR3 is made up of 14 amino acids. CDR3 region: CASSLVNGKYEQYF. In DNA form, the CDR3 reads TGCGCCAGCAGCTTGGTTAACGGGAAGTACGAGCAGTACTTC.